The 6 T cell receptor beta chains listed next were all sequenced from one sample in a study of technical replicates of blood from several donors. Sequencing was performed with immunoSEQ multiplex PCR; in TCRdb, only in-frame clones are kept and a portion is missing. The sample has under 90,000 clones; about 98% are singletons. The specimen sequenced was T cells isolated from PBMCs. The receptors shown here come from a human donor in good health.

This clone was counted once. The chain combines TRBV27 with TRBJ2-7; a possible D gene is TRBD1 (6 bases). The CDR3 has 14 residues. The germline V and J ends were trimmed by 7 bases and 3 bases, with 16 bases remaining between them. Germline V lookup: CDR1 MNHEY, CDR2 SMNVEV (reference sequence). This CDR3 reads CASIIPGHFYEQYF. For the CDR3, the DNA is TGTGCCAGCATTATACCGGGACACTTCTACGAGCAGTACTTC.

This rearrangement joins TRBV7-6 to TRBJ2-2, with a tentative D call TRBD1 (7 bases). The germline V gene encodes CDR1 SGHVS and CDR2 FNYEAQ. The CDR3 sequence is 13 residues long. V was trimmed by 8 bases and J by 5 bases, leaving 12 bases between them. The chain's CDR3 is CASQGGRTGELFF. Here the CDR3 DNA reads TGTGCCAGCCAGGGGGGTAGAACCGGGGAGCTGTTTTTT.

The chain employs TRBV9 and TRBJ2-1, with 7 bases lining up with TRBD1. V dropped 4 bases and J dropped 4; count of bases not matched to a gene: 8. Germline CDR1 reads SGDLS; CDR2 reads YYNGEE. The CDR3 is 15 residues long. The CDR3 here is CASSTRQGPYNEQFF. The CDR3, as DNA: TGTGCCAGCAGCACCAGACAGGGCCCTTACAATGAGCAGTTCTTC.

The rearrangement joins TRBV6-5 to TRBJ1-5, with D perhaps TRBD1 (6 bases). Deletions cut 2 bases from V and 7 bases from J, with 9 bases between. The germline gives CDR1 MNHEY, CDR2 SVGAGI. This CDR3 contains 13 residues. DNA of the CDR3: TGTGCCAGCAGTTACATTAGGGGGCAGCCCCAGCATTTT. Translation: CASSYIRGQPQHF.

This chain links TRBV7-9 with TRBJ2-7; possibly TRBD2 for D (5 bases). The V gene's germline CDR1 is SEHNR and CDR2 FQNEAQ (reference sequence). The CDR3 covers 12 residues. V was trimmed by 8 bases and J by 6 bases, leaving 14 bases between them. CDR3 sequence reads: CASQREAGEQYF. In nucleotides, the CDR3 is TGTGCCAGCCAGAGAGAGGCGGGCGAGCAGTACTTC.

The V and J genes are TRBV5-1 and TRBJ1-1; D is possibly TRBD1 (6 bases). Germline CDR1 SGHRS, CDR2 YFSETQ. CDR3 length equals 13 residues. V was shortened by 6 bases and J by 4 bases, with 13 bases between the two germline ends. CDR3: CASNEQGFTEAFF. The CDR3 DNA reads as TGCGCCAGCAATGAACAGGGTTTCACTGAAGCTTTCTTT.